The following is a TCR beta chain sequence with its context. Its antigen remains unknown. Primers included in the PCR were 60 Vbeta and 13 Jbeta primers. The table came from immunoSEQ multiplex PCR; TCRdb's copy has only in-frame clones and leaves some out. The sample includes over 150,000 clones, around four fifths seen only once; the top ten take around 13%. This sample is drawn from a study of cytomegalovirus exposure and HLA in healthy donors. Broader study findings: Sequencing likely produced, as an artifact, a cluster of highly shared sequence variants.

V was clipped by 0 bases and J by 7 bases, with 6 bases between them. Germline V gene data show CDR1 as SEHNR and CDR2 as FQNEAQ (reference sequence). This CDR3 region has 13 residues. J is TRBJ2-2 and V is TRBV7-9, with D unresolved. The sequence was obtained from a woman aged 45-60 years in good health and CMV-seropositive. Material for sequencing was PBMCs. CDR3 sequence: CASSLALGGELFF. CDR3 in DNA: TGTGCCAGCAGCTTAGCGCTCGGCGGGGAGCTGTTTTTT.